This TCR beta chain was sequenced for a study of T cell responses to AZD1222 COVID-19 vaccine. Regarding this clone: Its specificity is not known.

Points from the study as a whole: Clonal diversity may have been underestimated in mostly white British donors. Recipients of two AZD1222 doses showed rising Spike-specific TCR breadth and depth.

Repertoires were generated with immunoSEQ multiplex PCR, while TCRdb's copy carries only in-frame clones and drops some. The sample lists about 140,000 clones, less than 95% seen once, with around 3.6% in the top ten. The length of the CDR3 is 15 residues. V was shortened by 4 bases and J by 1 base, with 13 bases between the two germline ends. Germline CDR1 LGHDT, CDR2 YNNKEL (reference sequence). This clonotype was obtained from an adult in good health. The rearrangement uses TRBV3-1 (or the pseudogene TRBV3-2) and TRBJ2-5, with D possibly matching TRBD2 (6 bases). The specimen was peripheral blood, collected on day 0 of AZD1222 vaccination. The CDR3 coding sequence is TGTGCCAGCAGCCGCGGGACTGCGGGCCAAGAGACCCAGTACTTC. Amino acid sequence: CASSRGTAGQETQYF.